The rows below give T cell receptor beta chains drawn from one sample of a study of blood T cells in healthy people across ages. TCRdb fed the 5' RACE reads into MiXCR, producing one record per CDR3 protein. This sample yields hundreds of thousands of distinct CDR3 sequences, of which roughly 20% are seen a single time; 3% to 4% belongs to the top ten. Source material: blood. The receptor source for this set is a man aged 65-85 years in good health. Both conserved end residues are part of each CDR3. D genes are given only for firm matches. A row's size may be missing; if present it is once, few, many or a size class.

CDR3 DNA: TGCGCCAGCAGCCAAGAAGGAGGGAGGTTGGCGGAGCCCTACGAGCAGTACTTC; CDR3 protein: CASSQEGGRLAEPYEQYF; J gene: TRBJ2-7; clone size: .; D gene: .; V gene: TRBV4-1
CDR3 DNA: TGCGCCAGCAGCTTACTAGGACTAGCGGGATCCTACAATGAGCAGTTCTTC; CDR3 protein: CASSLLGLAGSYNEQFF; J gene: TRBJ2-1; clone size: .; D gene: TRBD2; V gene: TRBV5-1
CDR3 DNA: TGTGCCAGCAGTTACTACCCCGGGACAGGGAGTTTCGGATATGGCTACACCTTC; CDR3 protein: CASSYYPGTGSFGYGYTF; J gene: TRBJ1-2; clone size: many; D gene: TRBD1; V gene: TRBV6-5
CDR3 DNA: TGCAGTGCTAGAGAGGCGGACTCCCCAGCGGAGACCCAGTACTTC; CDR3 protein: CSAREADSPAETQYF; J gene: TRBJ2-5; clone size: .; D gene: .; V gene: TRBV20-1
CDR3 DNA: TGCGCCAGCAGCCAAGACTGGGACAGGAGTGGGGCCCACACTGAAGCTTTCTTT; CDR3 protein: CASSQDWDRSGAHTEAFF; J gene: TRBJ1-1; clone size: .; D gene: TRBD1; V gene: TRBV4-1
CDR3 DNA: TGTGCCAGCAGCCAGGGTGAGGACACTGAAGCTTTCTTT; CDR3 protein: CASSQGEDTEAFF; J gene: TRBJ1-1; clone size: few; D gene: .; V gene: TRBV3-1
CDR3 DNA: TGTGCCAGCAGCTTAGTAGGAACGTGGGTGTTCTTC; CDR3 protein: CASSLVGTWVFF; J gene: TRBJ2-1; clone size: .; D gene: .; V gene: TRBV11-2
CDR3 DNA: TGCAGTGCTAGACCCCAGCCGGGACTAGCCTACGAGCAGTACTTC; CDR3 protein: CSARPQPGLAYEQYF; J gene: TRBJ2-7; clone size: few; D gene: TRBD2; V gene: TRBV20-1
CDR3 DNA: TGTGCCATCCCCCCGGATGGGGGAGCCTCTGGAAACACCATATATTTT; CDR3 protein: CAIPPDGGASGNTIYF; J gene: TRBJ1-3; clone size: .; D gene: .; V gene: TRBV7-9
CDR3 DNA: TGCAGCGTTGACGGGCCTGGGGTGGGGAAACTGTTTTTT; CDR3 protein: CSVDGPGVGKLFF; J gene: TRBJ1-4; clone size: .; D gene: .; V gene: TRBV29-1
CDR3 DNA: TGCAGTGCTAGAATGTCGGGGCCAGAAACCTTTTCCTACAATGAGCAGTTCTTC; CDR3 protein: CSARMSGPETFSYNEQFF; J gene: TRBJ2-1; clone size: few; D gene: .; V gene: TRBV20-1
CDR3 DNA: TGTGCCAGCAGCTGGGACAGGGCGAGGCTGAATGAGCAGTTCTTC; CDR3 protein: CASSWDRARLNEQFF; J gene: TRBJ2-1; clone size: .; D gene: TRBD1; V gene: TRBV7-9
CDR3 DNA: TGTGCCAGCAGTTTCAGGGGAACGACCTACGAGCAGTACTTC; CDR3 protein: CASSFRGTTYEQYF; J gene: TRBJ2-7; clone size: many; D gene: .; V gene: TRBV28
CDR3 DNA: TGTGCCAGCAGCTTAGGCCGCTCTAGCGGGAGCTTGGAGCAGTACTTC; CDR3 protein: CASSLGRSSGSLEQYF; J gene: TRBJ2-7; clone size: .; D gene: TRBD2; V gene: TRBV13
CDR3 DNA: TGCAGCGTACCTGGGACCGCCTGGGAGACCCAGTACTTC; CDR3 protein: CSVPGTAWETQYF; J gene: TRBJ2-5; clone size: many; D gene: .; V gene: TRBV29-1
CDR3 DNA: TGCGCCAGCAGCTTGGGGGCGGCCTCGAGCTCCTACGAGCAGTACTTC; CDR3 protein: CASSLGAASSSYEQYF; J gene: TRBJ2-7; clone size: many; D gene: .; V gene: TRBV5-1
CDR3 DNA: TGTGCCAGCAGTTTATGCCCCGGCGGGAGATATGCCTACGAGCAGTACTTC; CDR3 protein: CASSLCPGGRYAYEQYF; J gene: TRBJ2-7; clone size: .; D gene: TRBD2; V gene: TRBV27
CDR3 DNA: TGTGCCAGCAGCGACTGGACTAGCGGGAAATTTTACGAGCAGTACTTC; CDR3 protein: CASSDWTSGKFYEQYF; J gene: TRBJ2-7; clone size: .; D gene: TRBD2; V gene: TRBV7-9
CDR3 DNA: TGTGCCAGCAGTCTACTAGACCCCGGGGAGCTGTTTTTT; CDR3 protein: CASSLLDPGELFF; J gene: TRBJ2-2; clone size: few; D gene: .; V gene: TRBV6-1
CDR3 DNA: TGTGCCAGCAGCAAAGCGGGAGGGCCGTTTGAGACCCAGTACTTC; CDR3 protein: CASSKAGGPFETQYF; J gene: TRBJ2-5; clone size: .; D gene: TRBD2; V gene: TRBV6-6
CDR3 DNA: TGCGCCAGCAGCGAAGAGGGAAACTACGAGCAGTACTTC; CDR3 protein: CASSEEGNYEQYF; J gene: TRBJ2-7; clone size: .; D gene: .; V gene: TRBV5-1
CDR3 DNA: TGTGCCAGCACCCGACAGGGGGGTACTAATGAAAAACTGTTTTTT; CDR3 protein: CASTRQGGTNEKLFF; J gene: TRBJ1-4; clone size: few; D gene: TRBD1; V gene: TRBV12-3/TRBV12-4
CDR3 DNA: TGTGCCAGCAGCTTGGAAGGTAGCGGAGCAGATACGCAGTATTTT; CDR3 protein: CASSLEGSGADTQYF; J gene: TRBJ2-3; clone size: .; D gene: .; V gene: TRBV5-8
CDR3 DNA: TGTGCCAGCTCACCACCACTAGCGGGGCTCACAGATACGCAGTATTTT; CDR3 protein: CASSPPLAGLTDTQYF; J gene: TRBJ2-3; clone size: few; D gene: TRBD2; V gene: TRBV18
CDR3 DNA: TGTGCCAGCAGTGAAAGTACGCCGGGGGGACAGGGCTCCTACGAGCAGTACTTC; CDR3 protein: CASSESTPGGQGSYEQYF; J gene: TRBJ2-7; clone size: .; D gene: TRBD1; V gene: TRBV25-1
CDR3 DNA: TGTGCCAGCAGCTTAACCGGGACAGGGGGCGAGGCTGGCCACACCTTC; CDR3 protein: CASSLTGTGGEAGHTF; J gene: TRBJ1-2; clone size: .; D gene: TRBD1; V gene: TRBV7-9
CDR3 DNA: TGCAGAGCTAAAGACAGCCAAGAGACCCAGTACTTC; CDR3 protein: CRAKDSQETQYF; J gene: TRBJ2-5; clone size: .; D gene: .; V gene: TRBV20-1
CDR3 DNA: TGTGCCAGCAGCCAAGATGGGACTAGCTTCTACGAGCAGTACTTC; CDR3 protein: CASSQDGTSFYEQYF; J gene: TRBJ2-7; clone size: few; D gene: TRBD2; V gene: TRBV4-2
CDR3 DNA: TGTGCCAGCAGCTTACCCCCAGGGGAGAACGAGCAGTACTTC; CDR3 protein: CASSLPPGENEQYF; J gene: TRBJ2-7; clone size: .; D gene: .; V gene: TRBV7-9
CDR3 DNA: TGTGCCAGCAGCAATGAAGCAAGGGACATTCAGTACTTC; CDR3 protein: CASSNEARDIQYF; J gene: TRBJ2-4; clone size: few; D gene: .; V gene: TRBV7-9
CDR3 DNA: TGTGCCAGCAGTGGGTCAACAGGGTTCAACTATGGCTACACCTTC; CDR3 protein: CASSGSTGFNYGYTF; J gene: TRBJ1-2; clone size: .; D gene: .; V gene: TRBV6-7
CDR3 DNA: TGCAGTGCTAGAGATCTGTTAGCGGGAGGCCCCGCCAGCTCCTACAATGAGCAGTTCTTC; CDR3 protein: CSARDLLAGGPASSYNEQFF; J gene: TRBJ2-1; clone size: .; D gene: TRBD2; V gene: TRBV20-1